The rows below give T cell receptor beta chains drawn from one sample of a study of blood T cell repertoires in COVID-19. TCRdb's table, derived via immunoSEQ multiplex PCR, lists solely in-frame clones and lacks some. The sample holds about 92,000 clones, about 70% seen once. The specimen sequenced was peripheral blood. Every receptor here comes from a woman aged 55-69 years in a cohort sampled during active or convalescent COVID-19. Each CDR3 is given with its conserved first and last residue. Each record gives: D gene, clone size, V gene, J gene, CDR3 protein, CDR3 DNA. A D gene is named only where the DNA matches it firmly. Clone sizes are given selectively: once, few, many, or a class where the clone is expanded.

TRBD1	once	TRBV7-9	TRBJ1-2	CASSRSGTGKYYGYTF	TGTGCCAGCAGCAGATCCGGGACAGGGAAATACTATGGCTACACCTTC
TRBD1	NA	TRBV6-2/TRBV6-3	TRBJ1-2	CASSYSTGDEVIGYTF	TGTGCCAGCAGTTACTCGACAGGGGACGAGGTTATCGGCTACACCTTC
NA	NA	TRBV18	TRBJ1-1	CASSPTGTNEAFF	TGTGCCAGCTCACCCACAGGGACCAACGAAGCTTTCTTT
NA	NA	TRBV7-9	TRBJ2-5	CASSLGFGRVGQETQYF	TGTGCCAGCAGCTTAGGGTTCGGCAGGGTTGGGCAAGAGACCCAGTACTTC
TRBD2	NA	TRBV27	TRBJ2-3	CASSPRGKVADTQYF	TGTGCCAGCAGTCCGCGGGGGAAGGTGGCAGATACGCAGTATTTT
TRBD2	NA	TRBV9	TRBJ2-3	CASSASSGATDTQYF	TGTGCCAGCAGCGCCTCTAGCGGGGCGACAGATACGCAGTATTTT
NA	NA	TRBV10-1	TRBJ1-6	CASNRGLNSPLHF	TGCGCCAGCAATCGGGGTCTTAATTCACCCCTCCACTTT
TRBD2	NA	TRBV19	TRBJ2-5	CASSTSGGSGQETQYF	TGTGCCAGTAGTACTAGCGGTGGATCTGGCCAAGAGACCCAGTACTTC
TRBD2	once	TRBV7-2	TRBJ2-3	CASSLVLAGGKDTQYF	TGTGCCAGCAGCTTAGTTCTAGCGGGGGGGAAAGATACGCAGTATTTT
NA	NA	TRBV14	TRBJ2-5	CASSPRWSGVTETQYF	TGTGCCAGCAGTCCAAGATGGTCCGGGGTCACAGAGACCCAGTACTTC
NA	many	TRBV5-5	TRBJ2-4	CASSLEQAKNIQYF	TGTGCCAGCAGCTTGGAACAAGCCAAAAACATTCAGTACTTC
NA	few	TRBV5-4	TRBJ2-1	CASSLVGRPVDNEQFF	TGTGCCAGCAGCTTGGTAGGCAGGCCAGTGGACAATGAGCAGTTCTTC
NA	NA	TRBV11-2	TRBJ2-5	CASSLAPGGGTQYF	TGTGCCAGCAGCTTAGCCCCGGGTGGAGGGACCCAGTACTTC
NA	NA	TRBV15	TRBJ2-7	CATSRDKGDWTYEQYF	TGTGCCACCAGCAGAGATAAAGGGGATTGGACCTACGAGCAGTACTTC
TRBD2	NA	TRBV18	TRBJ2-3	CASSPTGGANTDTQYF	TGTGCCAGCTCACCAACCGGGGGGGCTAACACAGATACGCAGTATTTT
NA	NA	TRBV2	TRBJ2-5	CASSEDTSPRETQYF	TGTGCCAGCAGTGAAGATACTAGCCCCAGAGAGACCCAGTACTTC
NA	NA	TRBV29-1	TRBJ2-7	CSVGRQGGYEQYF	TGCAGCGTTGGAAGGCAGGGAGGTTACGAGCAGTACTTC
NA	once	TRBV19	TRBJ1-5	CASSNSERANNQPQHF	TGTGCCAGTAGTAATAGTGAGAGGGCAAACAATCAGCCCCAGCATTTT
NA	NA	TRBV19	TRBJ2-7	CASRIPGRWRDYYEQYF	TGTGCCAGTAGAATACCGGGACGCTGGAGGGATTACTACGAGCAGTACTTC
TRBD2	once	TRBV4-2	TRBJ2-3	CASSQEGLAGRTSTDTQYF	TGTGCCAGCAGCCAAGAGGGACTAGCGGGGAGGACTAGCACAGATACGCAGTATTTT
TRBD1	NA	TRBV30	TRBJ2-7	CAWSDLGQGAYEQYF	TGTGCCTGGAGTGATCTAGGACAGGGTGCCTACGAGCAGTACTTC
NA	NA	TRBV12-3/TRBV12-4	TRBJ1-2	CASSQDKGGYTF	TGTGCCAGCAGTCAAGACAAGGGGGGCTACACCTTC
TRBD2	NA	TRBV4-2	TRBJ2-1	CASATSGSYNEQFF	TGTGCCAGCGCCACTAGCGGCTCCTACAATGAGCAGTTCTTC